A single sample is the source of the 32 T cell receptor beta chains below, sequenced in a study of CD8+ T cells in alopecia areata (dated by TCRdb to 2017 to 2018). The sample's time point label is to be understood as: baseline before oral tofacitinib. Receptor amplification or capture employed the immunoSEQ multiplex PCR assay. RNA was extracted from all samples and reverse transcribed into cDNA as template for TCR sequencing. What TCRdb holds here is the immuneACCESS table cut down to in-frame rearrangements. Part of the clones is not present; checked against another copy, under half of the missing clones reflect an unresolved V gene, and the others are unexplained. The sample yields about 150,000 clones; around 55% were counted once. The ten largest clonotypes hold approximately 19% of the sample. The material sequenced was CD8+ T cells sorted from blood, taken at week 0. The receptors shown here come from a human donor with alopecia areata.

The rearrangement uses TRBV13 and TRBJ2-2, with D hard to call. This CDR3 has 15 residues. Trimming removed 2 bases from V and 5 bases from J, with 12 bases in between. CDR1 and CDR2 from the germline V gene are PRHDT and FYEKMQ (reference sequence). The CDR3 reads CASSLTADQTGELFF. The CDR3, as DNA: TGTGCCAGCAGCTTAACGGCAGACCAAACCGGGGAGCTGTTTTTT.

The chain joins TRBV30 to TRBJ1-1; a weak D match, TRBD1 (6 bases). The length of the CDR3 is 12 residues. Germline V lookup: CDR1 GTSNPN, CDR2 SVGIG (reference sequence). V was trimmed by 1 base and J by 6 bases, leaving 9 bases between them. The CDR3 coding sequence is TGTGCCTGGAGTGGGGCAGGGGCTGAAGCTTTCTTT. Translation gives CAWSGAGAEAFF.

The DNA for the CDR3 is TGCAGCGTTGACGGGGAAGATACGCAGTATTTT. Protein sequence: CSVDGEDTQYF. The chain joins TRBV29-1 to TRBJ2-3, with D possibly TRBD2 on 5 matching bases. The germline CDR1 and CDR2 sequences are SQVTM and ANQGSEA. V lost 3 bases, J lost 5 bases, and 6 bases lay in between. The CDR3 is 11 amino acids.

This chain links TRBV9 with TRBJ1-2; the D is unclear. Germline lookup yields CDR1 SGDLS and CDR2 YYNGEE. With 4 bases removed from V and 3 bases from J, the gap between germline ends came to 10 bases. The CDR3 covers 13 residues. In DNA, the CDR3 is TGTGCCAGCAGCTCCTCGAAATACTATGGCTACACCTTC. Encoded protein: CASSSSKYYGYTF.

The CDR3 DNA reads as TGTGCCAGCAGTGAAGTCCTCTCTGGGGCCAACGTCCTGACTTTC. This translates into CASSEVLSGANVLTF. This sequence joins TRBV2 and TRBJ2-6; D call uncertain. This CDR3 is 15 amino acids long. Germline CDR1 and CDR2: SNHLY and FYNNEI. Trimming stripped 1 base from V and 0 bases from J, with 4 bases between.

This clone came up a few times. This chain links TRBV30 with TRBJ2-6; no clear D gene. Germline V gene sequence: CDR1 GTSNPN, CDR2 SVGIG (reference sequence). The CDR3 consists of 19 residues. The germline V and J ends were trimmed by 3 bases and 0 bases, with 21 bases remaining between them. CDR3 residues: CAWSSHTLNLPSGANVLTF. Written as DNA, the CDR3 is TGTGCCTGGAGCTCCCATACTCTTAATTTACCCTCTGGGGCCAACGTCCTGACTTTC.

The rearrangement links TRBV6-1 to TRBJ2-2; D gene unclear. CDR1 MNHNS and CDR2 SASEGT come from the germline V gene. Trimming took off 10 bases at V and 1 base at J, with 10 bases between the two ends. This CDR3 is built from 13 residues. CDR3 nucleotides: TGTGCCACCTCGGACGGGAACACCGGGGAGCTGTTTTTT. Translated, it gives CATSDGNTGELFF.

The rearrangement uses TRBV6-5 and TRBJ1-5; D remains unclear. The germline V and J ends were trimmed by 2 bases and 1 base, with 6 bases remaining between them. CDR1 is MNHEY, CDR2 SVGAGI, per germline. This CDR3 spans 14 amino acids. CDR3 sequence: CASSYGASNQPQHF. DNA of the CDR3: TGTGCCAGCAGTTACGGCGCCAGCAATCAGCCCCAGCATTTT.

This chain joins TRBV18 and TRBJ2-6; D is perhaps TRBD1 (5 bases). The CDR3 runs to 16 residues. V was trimmed by 0 bases and J by 0 bases, leaving 6 bases between them. Germline V CDR1 and CDR2: KGHSH, LQKENI. The CDR3 nucleotides read TGTGCCAGCTCACCACCCGACAGCTCTGGGGCCAACGTCCTGACTTTC. Translating it yields CASSPPDSSGANVLTF.

The rearrangement uses TRBV29-1 and TRBJ2-7; possible D gene TRBD2, 6 bases. V dropped 6 bases and J dropped 5 bases, with 11 bases sitting between them. CDR3 size: 11 residues. Germline V lookup: CDR1 SQVTM, CDR2 ANQGSEA. CDR3 sequence reads: CSVGGSDEQYF. The CDR3 nucleotides are TGCAGCGTGGGGGGAAGCGACGAGCAGTACTTC.

The V call is TRBV27, the J call TRBJ1-2, with 8 bases lining up with TRBD1. Germline CDR1 MNHEY, CDR2 SMNVEV (reference sequence). J was trimmed by 5 bases and V by 5 bases; bases with no gene match: 7. The CDR3 consists of 14 residues. In nucleotides, the CDR3 is TGTGCCAGCAGTCCCGACAGGGGCTCTTATGGCTACACCTTC. Amino acids: CASSPDRGSYGYTF.

This clone has only a few counts. The V call is TRBV19, the J call TRBJ2-7; tentatively, D is TRBD1 (6 bases). Trimming stripped 8 bases from V and 6 bases from J, with 17 bases between. Germline CDR1 LNHDA, CDR2 SQIVND (reference sequence). This CDR3 contains 13 residues. The CDR3 DNA is TGTGCCAGTGGGCCCAGAGCAGGGGTCGAGCAGTACTTC. This gives the protein CASGPRAGVEQYF.

This clone was seen more than once but under ten times. This chain links TRBV29-1 with TRBJ2-2, with D possibly TRBD2 on 5 matching bases. V gave up 1 base and J gave up 0 bases, with 9 bases separating them. Per the germline V gene, CDR1 is SQVTM and CDR2 is ANQGSEA. The CDR3 sequence is 15 residues long. The CDR3 DNA reads TGCAGCGTTGAAGTGGTCGGGGCGAACACCGGGGAGCTGTTTTTT. Its translation: CSVEVVGANTGELFF.

This clone has only a few counts. In nucleotides, the CDR3 is TGTGCCAGCAGCTCCGACTATGGCTACACCTTC. Translation gives CASSSDYGYTF. This chain joins TRBV9 and TRBJ1-2; D is unclear. The CDR3 is 11 residues long. Germline loops: CDR1 SGDLS, CDR2 YYNGEE. The V end was cut by 4 bases, the J end by 3 bases, with 4 bases between.

The rearrangement joins TRBV9 to TRBJ2-7; TRBD1 is a possible D gene (5 bases). CDR1 and CDR2 from the germline V gene are SGDLS and YYNGEE. The CDR3 runs to 14 residues. With 3 bases removed from V and 0 bases from J, the gap between germline ends came to 10 bases. CDR3 protein: CASSAPDSSYEQYF. CDR3 coding DNA: TGTGCCAGCAGCGCACCTGACAGCTCCTACGAGCAGTACTTC.

The chain uses TRBV27 and TRBJ1-5, with 7 bases matching TRBD1. Germline V gene data show CDR1 as MNHEY and CDR2 as SMNVEV (reference sequence). The CDR3 runs to 14 residues. Trimming removed 6 bases from V and 0 bases from J; junction bases left unmatched: 2. In nucleotides, the CDR3 is TGTGCCAGCAGGCAGGGGGGTAGCAATCAGCCCCAGCATTTT. Protein: CASRQGGSNQPQHF.

The V and J genes are TRBV5-6 and TRBJ2-1; D ambiguous. The germline CDR1 and CDR2 sequences are SGHDT and YYEEEE. The CDR3 covers 14 residues. V was cut by 0 bases and J by 3 bases, with 7 bases left in between. The CDR3 nucleotides read TGTGCCAGCAGCTTGGCAGCAGACTACAATGAGCAGTTCTTC. Translated: CASSLAADYNEQFF.

The chain carries TRBV10-3 and TRBJ2-3; the match to TRBD2 covers 11 bases. CDR1 is ENHRY, CDR2 SYGVKD, per germline. This CDR3 has 17 amino acids. The V and J ends lost 3 bases and 1 base, in that order; junction bases with no gene match: 6. CDR3 nucleotides: TGTGCCATCAGTGACACCGGGACTAGCGGCCGCACAGATACGCAGTATTTT. The encoded protein is CAISDTGTSGRTDTQYF.

The chain links TRBV5-1 to TRBJ2-7; a possible D gene is TRBD2 (5 bases). Per the germline V gene, CDR1 is SGHRS and CDR2 is YFSETQ. The V end lost 4 bases, the J end lost 2 bases, and 10 bases lay between the germline ends. The CDR3 covers 13 residues. This chain's CDR3 is CASSLGGPYEQYF. The CDR3 DNA is TGCGCCAGCAGCCTAGGCGGGCCCTACGAGCAGTACTTC.

This clone was detected a few times. The gene calls are TRBV14 and TRBJ2-7; D is perhaps TRBD1 or TRBD2 (5 bases each). The CDR3 length is 15 residues. The germline V gene encodes CDR1 SGHDN and CDR2 FVKESK. V dropped 3 bases and J dropped 0 bases, with 12 bases sitting between them. The chain's CDR3 is CASSHRGFPSYEQYF. CDR3 sequence (DNA): TGTGCCAGCAGCCACCGGGGCTTCCCCTCCTACGAGCAGTACTTC.

The rearrangement links TRBV7-2 to TRBJ2-1, with 7 bases that match TRBD2. The CDR3 is 16 amino acids. Germline V gene sequence: CDR1 SGHTA, CDR2 FQGNSA. The junction had 9 bases not matched to a gene; V was cut back by 6 bases and J by 1 base. The CDR3 region has the DNA TGTGCCAGCAGAGATACCAGCGGGGTATCCTACAATGAGCAGTTCTTC. As protein: CASRDTSGVSYNEQFF.

The V call is TRBV14, the J call TRBJ2-2; TRBD1 matches 9 bases. Germline V gives CDR1 SGHDN, CDR2 FVKESK. The CDR3 is 16 residues long. The V segment lost 2 bases and the J segment 4 bases; nucleotides outside the gene matches: 5. The chain's CDR3 is CASSQSGTGCTGELFF. DNA for the CDR3: TGTGCCAGCAGCCAATCCGGGACAGGGTGCACCGGGGAGCTGTTTTTT.

V and J are TRBV30 and TRBJ2-7; D remains ambiguous. The CDR3 runs to 12 residues. Trimming removed 8 bases from V and 2 bases from J, with 13 bases in between. Germline V gives CDR1 GTSNPN, CDR2 SVGIG (reference sequence). DNA of the CDR3: TGTGCCGGAATGGACGGTCCCTACGAGCAGTACTTC. It codes for CAGMDGPYEQYF.

The CDR3 DNA is TGTGCCAGCCGGGAGGGGACAGGTAACACCTATGGCTACACCTTC. Translation gives CASREGTGNTYGYTF. V gene TRBV9 combines with J gene TRBJ1-2; 8 bases fit TRBD1. Germline loops: CDR1 SGDLS, CDR2 YYNGEE. The CDR3 runs 15 residues. V lost 7 bases and J lost 4; bases outside the gene matches: 12.

V is TRBV30 and J is TRBJ1-4; D is unresolved. This CDR3 has 12 amino acids. V gave up 2 bases and J gave up 5 bases, with 6 bases separating them. Germline CDR1 and CDR2: GTSNPN and SVGIG (reference sequence). For the CDR3, the DNA is TGTGCCTGGAGTTCTCCAAATGAAAAACTGTTTTTT. Encoded protein: CAWSSPNEKLFF. Full variable domain (remainder filled in from reference TRBV30 and TRBJ1-4): SQTIHQWPATLVQPVGSPLSLECTVEGTSNPNLYWYRQAAGRGLQLLFYSVGIGQISSEVPQNLSASRPQDRQFILSSKKLLLSDSGFYLCAWSSPNEKLFFGSGTQLSVL.

The J gene is TRBJ2-3, the V gene TRBV4-1; 7 bases are shared with TRBD2. This CDR3 spans 14 amino acids. Germline V CDR1 and CDR2: MGHRA, YSYEKL. J gave up 1 base and V 5 bases, and 3 bases lay outside the gene matches. CDR3 sequence reads: CASSFTSGTDTQYF. The DNA of the CDR3 is TGCGCCAGCAGCTTCACTAGCGGCACAGATACGCAGTATTTT.

This clone has a handful of counts. The chain has TRBV29-1 and TRBJ2-2; no reliable D call. There are 14 residues in the CDR3. V was trimmed by 8 bases and J by 2 bases, leaving 15 bases between them. Germline V lookup: CDR1 SQVTM, CDR2 ANQGSEA. CDR3 protein: CSLLNGSNTGELFF. DNA for the CDR3: TGCAGCTTACTCAACGGTAGCAACACCGGGGAGCTGTTTTTT.

The rearrangement joins TRBV9 to TRBJ2-5; 10 bases agree with TRBD2. The length of the CDR3 is 16 residues. The V and J ends lost 0 bases and 5 bases, in that order; junction bases with no gene match: 7. Germline values: CDR1 SGDLS, CDR2 YYNGEE. CDR3 in amino acids: CASSVGSGGASETQYF. In nucleotides, the CDR3 is TGTGCCAGCAGCGTAGGAAGCGGGGGGGCGTCCGAGACCCAGTACTTC.

J is TRBJ2-1 and V is TRBV4-2, with 14 positions matching TRBD2. This CDR3 contains 16 residues. Germline lookup yields CDR1 LGHNA and CDR2 YNFKEQ. V gave up 4 bases and J gave up 4 bases; unmatched junction bases: 3. The CDR3 spells CASSLGTSGGYNEQFF. As DNA, the CDR3 is TGTGCCAGCAGCCTCGGGACTAGCGGGGGATACAATGAGCAGTTCTTC.

In this sample, this clone turned up a few times. The J gene is TRBJ1-1, the V gene TRBV29-1; D remains ambiguous. The CDR3 is 11 amino acids. Trimming shortened V by 2 bases and J by 4 bases, and 5 bases separated the two germline ends. Looked up from germline, CDR1 is SQVTM and CDR2 is ANQGSEA. In DNA form, the CDR3 reads TGCAGCGTTGAAACCAGCACTGAAGCTTTCTTT. Its translation is CSVETSTEAFF.

The chain recombines TRBV5-1 with TRBJ2-7; the D gene is possibly TRBD2 (6 bases). Trimming stripped 4 bases from V and 2 bases from J, with 16 bases between. Germline V lookup: CDR1 SGHRS, CDR2 YFSETQ. CDR3 length: 15 amino acids. The CDR3 loop reads CASSPGVGSPYEQYF. CDR3 bases: TGCGCCAGCAGCCCGGGGGTGGGAAGTCCCTACGAGCAGTACTTC. Using reference TRBV5-1 and TRBJ2-7 for the parts outside the CDR3, the full variable domain is KAGVTQTPRYLIKTRGQQVTLSCSPISGHRSVSWYQQTPGQGLQFLFEYFSETQRNKGNFPGRFSGRQFSNSRSEMNVSTLELGDSALYLCASSPGVGSPYEQYFGPGTRLTVT.

V and J are TRBV7-9 and TRBJ2-3; no firm D call. CDR3 length: 15 amino acids. V shed 4 bases and J shed 9 bases, with 20 bases lying between them. From germline, CDR1 is SEHNR and CDR2 FQNEAQ (reference sequence). The CDR3 reads CASSYSENPAPTQYF. As DNA, the CDR3 is TGTGCCAGCAGCTACAGCGAAAACCCAGCCCCCACGCAGTATTTT. The whole variable domain, remainder taken from reference TRBV7-9 and TRBJ2-3, is DTGVSQNPRHKITKRGQNVTFRCDPISEHNRLYWYRQTLGQGPEFLTYFQNEAQLEKSRLLSDRFSAERPKGSFSTLEIQRTEQGDSAMYLCASSYSENPAPTQYFGPGTRLTVL.